A single T cell receptor (beta chain) is shown here with its context. Alongside a J-beta primer mix, a sample-barcoded 5' primer served in a second PCR lasting roughly 6 to 11 cycles. MiXCR, applied by TCRdb to the 5' RACE reads, yields one record per CDR3 protein. The sample holds 1.5 million to 2 million distinct CDR3 sequences, about 30% seen once. The sample originates from a study of blood T cells in healthy people across ages. Germline lookup yields CDR1 SGHRS and CDR2 YFSETQ. Trimming cost V 4 bases and J 8 bases; bases outside gene matches: 5. This CDR3 comprises 12 residues. The rearrangement links TRBV5-1 to TRBJ2-7; 8 bases are a match to TRBD1. Source material: blood. The origin of this receptor is a woman in her twenties or thirties in good health. CDR3 in DNA: TGCGCCAGCAGCACACAGGGGGGCAAGCAGTACTTC. Translation gives CASSTQGGKQYF.